Below are 10 T cell receptor beta chains sequenced from a single sample in a study of human T cells and chemical hapten exposure. Time point reported: patch test 3, about 24 weeks after DPC sensitization. Treatment given: therapeutic diphenylcyclopropenone sensitization with weekly scalp DPC. TCRdb independently ran MiXCR on the RACE reads; one entry per CDR3 protein. The sample consists of roughly 150,000 distinct CDR3 sequences, approximately 30% of them appearing once. The material sequenced was whole blood, taken in connection with sensitization to the hapten diphenylcyclopropenone (DPC). The receptors stem from a woman aged 18-29 years with alopecia areata. Some clones in this sample may be carry-over from other donors' samples.

The chain joins TRBV27 to TRBJ2-2, with D hard to call. CDR3 length: 15 amino acids. Trimming stripped 1 base from V and 4 bases from J, with 10 bases between. Germline V gene sequence: CDR1 MNHEY, CDR2 SMNVEV (reference sequence). The CDR3 DNA is TGTGCCAGCAGTTTATTAGGGAACCCCACCGGGGAGCTGTTTTTT. Translating it yields CASSLLGNPTGELFF.

There are a few counts of this clonotype. The chain links TRBV12-3 or TRBV12-4 to TRBJ2-7, with 7 bases that match TRBD2. Trimming cost V 2 bases and J 3 bases; bases outside gene matches: 4. CDR3 length: 14 amino acids. CDR3 sequence reads: CASSLSGVVYEQYF. CDR3 in DNA: TGTGCCAGCAGTTTAAGCGGGGTAGTCTACGAGCAGTACTTC.

This chain connects TRBV7-2 to TRBJ2-3, with D unresolved. CDR1 SGHTA and CDR2 FQGNSA come from the germline V gene. This CDR3 spans 11 amino acids. CDR3 loop: CALGNRDTQYF. In nucleotides, the CDR3 is TGTGCTCTTGGGAACAGAGATACGCAGTATTTT.

The rearrangement joins TRBV10-3 to TRBJ1-1; unclear D gene. V lost 6 bases and J lost 1, with 9 bases in between. Germline V gene lookup returns CDR1 ENHRY and CDR2 SYGVKD. The CDR3 runs to 13 residues. The CDR3, as DNA: TGTGCCATCAGGAAACCAGAGAACACTGAAGCTTTCTTT. Its translation is CAIRKPENTEAFF.

The chain combines TRBV5-1 with TRBJ2-1; D is undetermined. CDR3 size: 13 residues. V gave up 3 bases and J gave up 9 bases, with 13 bases separating them. Germline CDR1 reads SGHRS; CDR2 reads YFSETQ. The DNA for the CDR3 is TGCGCCAGCAGCTCGGTCATTTTAGGTGAGCAGTTCTTC. Amino acid sequence: CASSSVILGEQFF.

The chain is built from TRBV2 and TRBJ2-2, with 10 bases matching TRBD1. The CDR3 length is 15 residues. V shed 7 bases and J 5 bases; nucleotides not matched to a gene: 7. CDR1 is SNHLY and CDR2 is FYNNEI in the germline V gene. The CDR3 region has the DNA TGTGCCAGCAATCGACAGGGGGCAGAGACCGGGGAGCTGTTTTTT. Protein sequence: CASNRQGAETGELFF.

The chain uses TRBV7-2 and TRBJ2-7; TRBD2 is a possible D gene (6 bases). Germline assignment: CDR1 SGHTA and CDR2 FQGNSA. The CDR3 is 14 residues long. V dropped 6 bases and J dropped 2 bases, with 14 bases sitting between them. CDR3 DNA sequence: TGTGCCAGCAGTAACCGGGACTTGGCCTACGAGCAGTACTTC. This codes for CASSNRDLAYEQYF. Based on the CDR3 plus reference TRBV7-2 and TRBJ2-7, the full variable domain is GAGVSQSPSNKVTEKGKDVELRCDPISGHTALYWYRQSLGQGLEFLIYFQGNSAPDKSGLPSDRFSAERTGGSVSTLTIQRTQQEDSAVYLCASSNRDLAYEQYFGPGTRLTVT.

The V gene is TRBV25-1, the J gene TRBJ1-5; D is undetermined. The length of the CDR3 is 11 residues. Per the germline V gene, CDR1 is MGHDK and CDR2 is SYGVNS. V lost 3 bases and J 9 bases, leaving 6 bases between the germline ends. The CDR3, as DNA: TGTGCCAGCAGTGACGCCGGGCCCCAGCATTTT. It encodes CASSDAGPQHF.

This chain links TRBV19 with TRBJ1-5; D gene unclear. Per germline, CDR1 LNHDA and CDR2 SQIVND (reference sequence). V lost 3 bases, J lost 3 bases, and 15 bases lay in between. CDR3 length: 16 residues. The CDR3 protein is CASSIRPQRINQPQHF. CDR3 nucleotide sequence: TGTGCCAGTAGTATTCGGCCGCAACGTATCAATCAGCCCCAGCATTTT.

This clonotype has only a few counts. The chain joins TRBV10-3 to TRBJ1-1; D perhaps matches TRBD1 (5 bases). Germline-derived CDR1 and CDR2 are ENHRY and SYGVKD. This CDR3 contains 12 residues. With 6 bases removed from V and 6 bases from J, the gap between germline ends came to 11 bases. The CDR3 is CAIRGRGAEAFF. CDR3 DNA sequence: TGTGCCATCAGGGGGAGGGGAGCTGAAGCTTTCTTT.